What follows is one TCR beta chain and its context. This sample was included in a study of blood T cell repertoires in COVID-19. Here immunoSEQ multiplex PCR was the method, and the copy in TCRdb shows in-frame clones only, minus some. The sample yields under 250,000 clones, 75% to 85% seen once. V dropped 4 bases and J dropped 5 bases, with 23 bases sitting between them. This CDR3 contains 17 residues. From germline, CDR1 is SEHNR and CDR2 FQNEAQ (reference sequence). This receptor was taken from a human donor in a cohort sampled during active COVID-19. J is TRBJ2-5 and V is TRBV7-9; tentatively, D is TRBD1 (6 bases). Sequenced input: peripheral blood. The CDR3, as DNA: TGTGCCAGCAGCTCTTTGGACCACCCCAGGGGCAGGGAGACCCAGTACTTC. This codes for CASSSLDHPRGRETQYF.